These 8 T cell receptor beta chains originate from one sample sequenced in a study of post-analysis software for immune sequencing data. Study results and caveats: About five TRBV segments occurring more often in patients than controls included TRBV5-6, TRBV5-1 and TRBV20-1.

Antigen specificity for these receptors is unknown. Unique molecular identifiers had been added to the TCR beta cDNA libraries. TCRdb itself ran the PCR reads through MiXCR, one entry per CDR3 protein. The table records a few hundred thousand distinct CDR3 sequences, under 40% of them present only once. Sequenced sample: blood. The source is a girl aged 2-17 years with multiple sclerosis.

The J gene is TRBJ2-6, the V gene TRBV5-1; no clear D gene. The CDR3 runs 16 residues. Germline lookup yields CDR1 SGHRS and CDR2 YFSETQ. V lost 0 bases and J lost 0, with 7 bases in between. The DNA of the CDR3 is TGCGCCAGCAGCTTGGGGCCGATCTCTGGGGCCAACGTCCTGACTTTC. The encoded protein is CASSLGPISGANVLTF.

V gene TRBV10-3 combines with J gene TRBJ2-3, with unresolved D. Looked up from germline, CDR1 is ENHRY and CDR2 is SYGVKD. The CDR3 consists of 17 residues. The V gene lost 4 bases and the J gene lost 7 bases, with 24 bases spanning the gap. In DNA form, the CDR3 reads TGTGCCATCAGTGGCCCACTCGCGGCCGAATCCCCCTATACGCAGTATTTT. It yields the protein CAISGPLAAESPYTQYF.

Of note for this clonotype: Germline is not matched at one junction end, which may reflect a read error. The rearrangement links TRBV5-1 to TRBJ2-5; the D is unclear. Per the germline V gene, CDR1 is SGHRS and CDR2 is YFSETQ. CDR3 size: 14 residues. The CDR3, as DNA: TGCGTCAGCAGCTTGGTTCGTTTCGCAGAGACCCAGTACTTC. Protein product: CVSSLVRFAETQYF.

This chain's CDR3 is CASSLTGISNQPQHF. CDR3 DNA sequence: TGTGCCAGCAGCCTGACAGGGATTAGCAATCAGCCCCAGCATTTT. The chain is built from TRBV5-5 and TRBJ1-5, with 7 bases fitting TRBD1. This CDR3 has 15 residues. CDR1 and CDR2 from the germline V gene are SGHKS and YYEKEE (reference sequence). Trimming at V came to 4 bases and at J to 0 bases, leaving 4 bases not matched to a gene.

This clonotype showed up just a few times. The CDR3 region has the DNA TGTGCCACCAGTCGGTCCCCGGGACAAATTTCCTCTGGGGCCAACGTCCTGACTTTC. This encodes CATSRSPGQISSGANVLTF. The V and J genes are TRBV15 and TRBJ2-6; tentatively, D is TRBD1 (6 bases). Trimming removed 6 bases from V and 0 bases from J, with 21 bases in between. Germline loops: CDR1 LNHNV, CDR2 YYDKDF (reference sequence). The CDR3 runs 19 residues.

This chain joins TRBV5-6 and TRBJ1-6; D is unresolved. Per the germline V gene, CDR1 is SGHDT and CDR2 is YYEEEE. Trimming removed 6 bases from V and 8 bases from J, with 21 bases in between. This CDR3 has 16 residues. The CDR3 is CASNRLRRTEDSPLHF. CDR3 DNA: TGTGCCAGCAACCGCCTCCGGCGGACGGAGGATTCACCCCTCCACTTT.

V is TRBV2 and J is TRBJ2-1; weak D call: TRBD2 (7 bases). This CDR3 is built from 17 residues. The V gene's germline CDR1 is SNHLY and CDR2 FYNNEI. Trimming shortened V by 7 bases and J by 8 bases, and 27 bases separated the two germline ends. Here the CDR3 reads CASTGVGRGPLIDEQFF. Here the CDR3 DNA reads TGTGCCAGCACCGGGGTTGGGCGGGGGCCATTAATAGATGAGCAGTTCTTC.

This clonotype was counted a few times. The chain employs TRBV12-3 or TRBV12-4 and TRBJ2-3; D call uncertain. The CDR3 runs to 13 residues. The V end lost 3 bases, the J end lost 4 bases, and 8 bases lay between the germline ends. The CDR3 DNA reads TGTGCCAGCAGTTTGGAGAATGCAGATACGCAGTATTTT. It translates to CASSLENADTQYF.